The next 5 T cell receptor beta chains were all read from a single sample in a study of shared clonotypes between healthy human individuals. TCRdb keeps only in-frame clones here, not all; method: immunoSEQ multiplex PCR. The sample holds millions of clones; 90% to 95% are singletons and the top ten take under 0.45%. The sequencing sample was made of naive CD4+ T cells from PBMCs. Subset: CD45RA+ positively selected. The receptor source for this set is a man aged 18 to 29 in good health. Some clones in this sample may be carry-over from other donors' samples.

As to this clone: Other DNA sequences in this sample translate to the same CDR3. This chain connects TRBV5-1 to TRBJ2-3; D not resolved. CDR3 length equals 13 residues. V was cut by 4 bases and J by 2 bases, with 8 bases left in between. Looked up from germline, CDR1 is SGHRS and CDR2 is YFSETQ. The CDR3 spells CASSPGPTDTQYF. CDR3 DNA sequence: TGCGCCAGCAGCCCCGGGCCCACAGATACGCAGTATTTT. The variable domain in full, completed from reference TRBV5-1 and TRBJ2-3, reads KAGVTQTPRYLIKTRGQQVTLSCSPISGHRSVSWYQQTPGQGLQFLFEYFSETQRNKGNFPGRFSGRQFSNSRSEMNVSTLELGDSALYLCASSPGPTDTQYFGPGTRLTVL.

CDR3 nucleotides: TGTGCCAGCAGCACCCCCGGACTAGCGGCCTACGAGCAGTACTTC. Translated, it gives CASSTPGLAAYEQYF. J is TRBJ2-7 and V is TRBV28, with 10 bases identical to TRBD2. V dropped 6 bases and J dropped 2; count of bases not matched to a gene: 7. CDR3 length: 15 amino acids. Per germline, CDR1 MDHEN and CDR2 SYDVKM.

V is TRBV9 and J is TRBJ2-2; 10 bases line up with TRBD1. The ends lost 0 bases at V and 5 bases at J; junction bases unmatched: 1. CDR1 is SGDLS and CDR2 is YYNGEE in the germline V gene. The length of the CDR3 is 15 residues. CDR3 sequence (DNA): TGTGCCAGCAGCGTAGGGGGACAGGGGACCGGGGAGCTGTTTTTT. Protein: CASSVGGQGTGELFF.

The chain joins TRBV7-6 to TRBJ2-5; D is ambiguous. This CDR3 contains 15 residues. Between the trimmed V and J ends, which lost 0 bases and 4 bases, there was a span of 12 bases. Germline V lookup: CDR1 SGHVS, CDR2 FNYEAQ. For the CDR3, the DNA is TGTGCCAGCAGCTTAGCCCGGGTTGGGCGAGAGACCCAGTACTTC. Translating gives CASSLARVGRETQYF.

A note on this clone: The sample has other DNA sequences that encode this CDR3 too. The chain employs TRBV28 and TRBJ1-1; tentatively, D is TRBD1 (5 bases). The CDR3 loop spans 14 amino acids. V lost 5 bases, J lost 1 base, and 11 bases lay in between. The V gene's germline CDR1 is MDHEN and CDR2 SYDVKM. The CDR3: CASSSQGWNTEAFF. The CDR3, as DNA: TGTGCCAGCAGTAGCCAGGGTTGGAACACTGAAGCTTTCTTT.